This TCR beta chain was recorded in a study of cytotoxic CD8 clonotypes in ibrutinib-treated CLL. Study results and caveats: At ibrutinib response, clonality increased, and at progression it declined back toward baseline. With treatment, public clonotypes, which were uncommon, either contracted or remained stable. At the start, clonality exceeded age-matched healthy donors and followed circulating CD8+ T-cell counts.

Regarding this clone: Its antigen remains unknown.

The assay was immunoSEQ multiplex PCR, and TCRdb's table has in-frame clones only and misses some. This sample has some 81,000 clones; 70% to 80% occur once, and the top ten carry about 4.8%. The CDR3 sequence is 16 residues long. Germline lookup yields CDR1 MGHRA and CDR2 YSYEKL. The germline V and J ends were trimmed by 0 bases and 2 bases, with 14 bases remaining between them. This TCR derives from a human donor with chronic lymphocytic leukemia. This rearrangement joins TRBV4-1 to TRBJ2-7; D possibly corresponds to TRBD2 (5 bases). The sequences come from PBMCs, collected after 12 months of ibrutinib treatment. CDR3 sequence (DNA): TGCGCCAGCAGCCAAGATGGCCCCCACGGGGCCTACGAGCAGTACTTC. This gives the protein CASSQDGPHGAYEQYF.